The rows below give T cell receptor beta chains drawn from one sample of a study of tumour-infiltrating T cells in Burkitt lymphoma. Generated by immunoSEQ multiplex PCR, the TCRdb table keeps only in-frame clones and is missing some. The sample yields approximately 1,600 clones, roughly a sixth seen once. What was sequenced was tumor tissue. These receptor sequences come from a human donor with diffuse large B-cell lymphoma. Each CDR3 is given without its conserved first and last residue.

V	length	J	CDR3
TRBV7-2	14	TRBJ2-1	ASSFRTSPIKNEQF
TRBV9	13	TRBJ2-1	ASSPGTAVGGEQF
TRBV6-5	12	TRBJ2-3	ASTQSGGVDTQY
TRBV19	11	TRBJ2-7	ASSSGQGYEQY
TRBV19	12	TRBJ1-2	ASTPTGADYGYT
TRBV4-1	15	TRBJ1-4	ASSQDRRGTGREKLF
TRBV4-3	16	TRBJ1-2	ASSQYYGTGDMGRGYT
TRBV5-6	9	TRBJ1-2	ASSSSRGYT
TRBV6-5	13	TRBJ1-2	ASSYTGTGGHGYT
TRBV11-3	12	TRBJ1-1	ASSLGTGNTEAF
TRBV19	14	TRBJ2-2	ASSIPGTGWVGELF
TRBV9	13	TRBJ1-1	ASSGGVWGDTEAF
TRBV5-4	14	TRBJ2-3	ASSEDLAGGTDTQY
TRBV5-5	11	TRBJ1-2	ASSAQGSGGYT
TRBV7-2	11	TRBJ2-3	ASSLSTRDTQY
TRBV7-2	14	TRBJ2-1	ASSLLGQTSYNEQF
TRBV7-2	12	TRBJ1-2	ASSNLWGSGGYT
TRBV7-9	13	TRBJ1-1	ASSSRRAVDTEAF
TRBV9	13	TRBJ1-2	ASSAGTGGFYGYT
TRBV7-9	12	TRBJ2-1	ASRGTSRNNEQF
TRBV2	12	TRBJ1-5	ASSGQFLNQPQH
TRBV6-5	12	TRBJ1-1	ASSYSPGNTEAF
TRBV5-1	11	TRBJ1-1	ASSFQGNTEAF
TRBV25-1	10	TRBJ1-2	ASSGTPYGYT
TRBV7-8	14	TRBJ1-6	ASSLHPQGGNSPLH
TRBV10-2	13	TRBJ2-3	ASSVGDRGRDTQY
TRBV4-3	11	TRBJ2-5	ASSQDRDQTQY
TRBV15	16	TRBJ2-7	ATSSPRSKTGISYEQY
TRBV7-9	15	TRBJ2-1	ASSPGLAGAIYNEQF
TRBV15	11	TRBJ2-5	ATSGQGQETQY
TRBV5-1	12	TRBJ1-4	ASSLEWRNEKLF
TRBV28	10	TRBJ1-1	ASRAEWTEAF
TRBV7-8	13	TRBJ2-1	ASSLALTPDVEQF
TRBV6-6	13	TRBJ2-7	ASGLQGDVPYEQY
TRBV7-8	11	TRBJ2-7	ASSLGSGYEQY
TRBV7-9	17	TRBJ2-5	ASSSSNHRDRAYQETQY
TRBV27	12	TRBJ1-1	ASSRIGQGSEAF
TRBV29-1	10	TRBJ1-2	SVGVANYGYT
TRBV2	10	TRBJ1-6	ASKPFNSPLH
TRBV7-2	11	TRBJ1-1	ASSRDGGTEAF
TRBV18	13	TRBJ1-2	ASSPHPGPNYGYT
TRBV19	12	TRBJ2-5	ASTRSGGTETQY
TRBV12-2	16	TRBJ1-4	ASRLAPDDRAPNEKLF
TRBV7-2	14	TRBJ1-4	ASSLDGRGLNEKLF
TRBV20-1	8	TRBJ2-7	SASDYEQY
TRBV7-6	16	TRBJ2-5	ASSLDRSGAKYQETQY
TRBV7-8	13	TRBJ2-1	ASSPRPDRYNEQF
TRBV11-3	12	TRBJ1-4	ASSSRQPNEKLF
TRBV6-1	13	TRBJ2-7	ASSEVGDNSYEQY
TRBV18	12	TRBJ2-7	ASSPNPRGEGQY
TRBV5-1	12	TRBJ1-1	ASSLLRGAGEAF
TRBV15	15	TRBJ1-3	ATSRDGGLGSGNTIY
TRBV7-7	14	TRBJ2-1	ASSATSGSSYNEQF
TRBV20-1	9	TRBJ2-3	SARGTRAQY
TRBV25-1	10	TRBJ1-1	ASSGGLAEAF
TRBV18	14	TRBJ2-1	ASSLGLQSSYNEQF
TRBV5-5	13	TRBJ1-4	ASSLGTGMGEKLF